The present T cell receptor beta chain was sequenced within a study of blood T cells in healthy people across ages. Study-wide points: Both naive CD4+ cell counts and diversity were greater in long-lived donors than in aged donors. Observed TCR beta diversity showed a strong correlation with the percentage of naive T cells as measured by flow cytometry.

This CDR3 spans 14 amino acids. The germline V gene encodes CDR1 MNHEY and CDR2 SMNVEV (reference sequence). V was shortened by 3 bases and J by 0 bases, with 9 bases between the two germline ends. A note on this clonotype: Its target is not known.

Then a second PCR, running about 7 to 11 cycles, was carried out with a sample-barcoded 5' primer and a J-beta primer mix. Researchers report that a template-switch adaptor with 12 random nucleotides tagged each cDNA molecule. TCRdb ran MiXCR on the 5' RACE reads and lists one entry per CDR3 protein. Here the sample spans about 1,500,000 distinct CDR3 sequences, 42% being singletons. The chain links TRBV27 to TRBJ2-7; no definite D call. This sequence originates from a woman younger than 30 in good health. Sequencing was carried out using blood. CDR3 coding DNA: TGTGCCAGCAGTTTCTGGGATAGCTCCTACGAGCAGTACTTC. As protein: CASSFWDSSYEQYF.